Below, 23 T cell receptor beta chains from the same sample are listed, as sequenced in a study of early stage breast cancer tumors. Generated by immunoSEQ multiplex PCR, the TCRdb table keeps only in-frame clones and is missing some. The sample has tens of thousands of clones; around 72% are singletons. Sequences were obtained from blood. These receptors all come from a person aged 45 to 59 with breast cancer.

The chain is built from TRBV11-1 and TRBJ2-5; 11 nucleotides align to TRBD1. Trimming removed 6 bases from V and 6 bases from J; junction bases left unmatched: 9. Germline V lookup: CDR1 SGHAT, CDR2 FQDESV (reference sequence). CDR3 length: 15 residues. The DNA of the CDR3 is TGTGCCAGCAGTTCCCCGGGACAGGGGGAAAAGACCCAGTACTTC. Translated, it gives CASSSPGQGEKTQYF.

The chain is built from TRBV6-5 and TRBJ2-2; tentatively, D is TRBD1 (6 bases). The germline V and J ends were trimmed by 3 bases and 2 bases, with 13 bases remaining between them. Germline V gene sequence: CDR1 MNHEY, CDR2 SVGAGI. The CDR3 loop spans 16 amino acids. Written as DNA, the CDR3 is TGTGCCAGCAGTTATTTCAGGACAGTCAACACCGGGGAGCTGTTTTTT. Residues: CASSYFRTVNTGELFF.

The chain links TRBV29-1 to TRBJ2-3; a weak D match, TRBD2 (5 bases). Per the germline V gene, CDR1 is SQVTM and CDR2 is ANQGSEA. The ends were cut back, 7 bases at V and 0 bases at J, with 17 bases in the middle. There are 15 residues in the CDR3. In DNA form, the CDR3 reads TGCAGCGCCGGAGGAGCCCTATTCAGCACAGATACGCAGTATTTT. Protein: CSAGGALFSTDTQYF.

The V and J genes are TRBV10-1 and TRBJ2-1, with D unclear. Between the trimmed V and J ends, which lost 3 bases and 10 bases, there was a span of 16 bases. The V gene's germline CDR1 is WNHNN and CDR2 SYGVQD (reference sequence). This CDR3 contains 14 residues. CDR3 sequence (DNA): TGCGCCAGCAGTGATAGAAGGTCCTCAGGAGAGCAGTTCTTC. Protein sequence: CASSDRRSSGEQFF.

The V gene is TRBV5-8, the J gene TRBJ2-5, with 9 bases that match TRBD2. CDR1 is SGHTS and CDR2 is YDEGEE in the germline V gene. J was trimmed by 5 bases and V by 2 bases; bases with no gene match: 7. The length of the CDR3 is 15 residues. The CDR3 is CASSFIAGARETQYF. DNA of the CDR3: TGTGCCAGCAGCTTTATAGCGGGAGCACGCGAGACCCAGTACTTC.

The chain uses TRBV4-1 and TRBJ1-1; D is uncertain. Trimming pared 1 base from V and 3 bases from J, leaving 15 bases between. From germline, CDR1 is MGHRA and CDR2 YSYEKL. This CDR3 is 16 amino acids long. The chain's CDR3 is CASSQVVGSVDTEAFF. In nucleotides, the CDR3 is TGCGCCAGCAGCCAAGTCGTAGGGAGCGTGGACACTGAAGCTTTCTTT.

The DNA for the CDR3 is TGTGCCAGCAGCCTAGGGACAGGGTTTTACCAGCCCCAGCATTTT. Protein product: CASSLGTGFYQPQHF. The chain is built from TRBV7-2 and TRBJ1-5; 9 nucleotides match TRBD1. Germline assignment: CDR1 SGHTA and CDR2 FQGNSA. With V trimmed by 5 bases and J by 7 bases, 9 bases remained unmatched. CDR3 size: 15 residues.

V is TRBV7-2 and J is TRBJ2-3; 9 bases are shared with TRBD1. Unmatched junction bases numbered 6, after V lost 5 bases and J lost 3 bases. Germline V gives CDR1 SGHTA, CDR2 FQGNSA. This CDR3 comprises 15 residues. This CDR3 reads CASSTGTGLTDTQYF. CDR3 nucleotide sequence: TGTGCCAGCAGCACCGGGACAGGGCTTACAGATACGCAGTATTTT.

The V and J genes are TRBV4-1 and TRBJ2-1; 9 bases are a match to TRBD2. This CDR3 has 15 residues. After removal of 8 bases from V and 7 bases from J, the junction contained 12 bases not matched to a gene. Germline loops: CDR1 MGHRA, CDR2 YSYEKL. In nucleotides, the CDR3 is TGCGCCAGCGGGAGAGCGGGAGGACCGGGGAATGAGCAGTTCTTC. Protein product: CASGRAGGPGNEQFF.

The CDR3 region is CASSPEGQGDEKLFF. In DNA, the CDR3 is TGTGCCAGCAGCCCCGAGGGACAGGGAGACGAAAAACTGTTTTTT. V gene TRBV6-1 combines with J gene TRBJ1-4; 9 bases align to TRBD1. Germline V gene lookup returns CDR1 MNHNS and CDR2 SASEGT. V was pared by 6 bases and J by 8 bases, with 10 bases of the junction left unmatched. This CDR3 contains 15 residues.

This chain uses TRBV25-1 with TRBJ1-4, with a weak D call TRBD1 (6 bases). V lost 2 bases, J lost 2 bases, and 15 bases lay in between. The CDR3 is 17 amino acids. CDR1 is MGHDK, CDR2 SYGVNS, per germline. The CDR3 sequence is CASSEVGGGATNEKLFF. In DNA, the CDR3 is TGTGCCAGCAGTGAAGTCGGTGGGGGGGCTACTAATGAAAAACTGTTTTTT.

The gene calls are TRBV27 and TRBJ1-5; the D gene is possibly TRBD1 (6 bases). Germline CDR1 MNHEY, CDR2 SMNVEV (reference sequence). The CDR3 is 16 amino acids. Trimming shortened V by 5 bases and J by 4 bases, and 18 bases separated the two germline ends. CDR3 DNA: TGTGCCAGCAGTGACAGATTCTTGAGGGGGAATCAGCCCCAGCATTTT. Translating gives CASSDRFLRGNQPQHF.

V and J are TRBV2 and TRBJ2-7; D might be TRBD2 (6 bases). Trimming took off 7 bases at V and 4 bases at J, with 17 bases between the two ends. CDR1 and CDR2 from the germline V gene are SNHLY and FYNNEI. The CDR3 spans 14 residues. The CDR3 loop reads CASTPGLMGYEQYF. In DNA form, the CDR3 reads TGTGCCAGCACTCCGGGACTTATGGGATACGAGCAGTACTTC.

J is TRBJ2-7 and V is TRBV28; TRBD2 agrees at 9 bases. The germline CDR1 and CDR2 sequences are MDHEN and SYDVKM. The trim removed 4 bases at V and 3 bases at J, leaving 10 bases unmatched. This CDR3 contains 16 residues. The CDR3 here is CASSSRGSGRIYEQYF. The CDR3 coding sequence is TGTGCCAGCAGTTCCCGGGGTAGCGGGAGAATCTACGAGCAGTACTTC.

The rearrangement uses TRBV27 and TRBJ2-7; 8 bases fit TRBD1. J lost 1 base, V lost 10 bases, and 3 bases had no gene match. The germline V gene has CDR1 MNHEY and CDR2 SMNVEV (reference sequence). This CDR3 is built from 12 residues. CDR3 sequence: CATDRGSYEQYF. Here the CDR3 DNA reads TGTGCCACCGACAGGGGATCCTACGAGCAGTACTTC.

This sequence joins TRBV9 and TRBJ2-1, with 9 bases fitting TRBD1. The V and J ends lost 0 bases and 2 bases, in that order; junction bases with no gene match: 9. In germline, CDR1 is SGDLS, CDR2 YYNGEE. The length of the CDR3 is 18 residues. The CDR3 coding sequence is TGTGCCAGCAGCGTAGCACTCCCTGGGGACAGGGCCTACAATGAGCAGTTCTTC. Translation gives CASSVALPGDRAYNEQFF.

The chain carries TRBV6-5 and TRBJ2-7; no reliable D call. The CDR3 is made up of 13 amino acids. V was clipped by 2 bases and J by 3 bases, with 8 bases between them. Germline loops: CDR1 MNHEY, CDR2 SVGAGI. In DNA, the CDR3 is TGTGCCAGCAGTTACGGTCGAGACTACGAGCAGTACTTC. Protein: CASSYGRDYEQYF.

V gene TRBV27 combines with J gene TRBJ2-5, with 9 bases lining up with TRBD2. The germline V gene encodes CDR1 MNHEY and CDR2 SMNVEV (reference sequence). CDR3 length: 15 amino acids. V shed 4 bases and J 2 bases; nucleotides not matched to a gene: 5. CDR3 loop: CASSSKRGVQETQYF. The CDR3 region has the DNA TGTGCCAGCAGTTCTAAGCGGGGGGTACAAGAGACCCAGTACTTC.

This chain joins TRBV25-1 and TRBJ2-1, with D tentatively TRBD1 (6 bases). Trimming left V 2 bases short and J 0 bases short, with 14 bases between. This CDR3 is 17 amino acids long. CDR1 MGHDK and CDR2 SYGVNS come from the germline V gene. The DNA of the CDR3 is TGTGCCAGCAGTGAACCAAGACAGGACCGCTCCTACAATGAGCAGTTCTTC. Translating gives CASSEPRQDRSYNEQFF.

The V and J genes are TRBV5-1 and TRBJ2-5; 9 nucleotides align to TRBD1. This CDR3 has 16 amino acids. In germline, CDR1 is SGHRS, CDR2 YFSETQ. V lost 4 bases to trimming and J lost 1 base; unmatched junction nucleotides: 8. CDR3 sequence: CASSRGQGTSQETQYF. The CDR3 nucleotides are TGCGCCAGCAGCAGGGGACAGGGAACGAGCCAAGAGACCCAGTACTTC.

This CDR3 is CSVIGQMNTEAFF. CDR3 coding DNA: TGCAGCGTGATCGGACAGATGAACACTGAAGCTTTCTTT. This sequence joins TRBV29-1 and TRBJ1-1; D is possibly TRBD1 (6 bases). Trimming shortened V by 6 bases and J by 0 bases, and 11 bases separated the two germline ends. The CDR3 is 13 amino acids. In germline, CDR1 is SQVTM, CDR2 ANQGSEA. The full variable domain, in which reference TRBV29-1 and TRBJ1-1 provide the parts outside the CDR3, is SAVISQKPSRDICQRGTSLTIQCQVDSQVTMMFWYRQQPGQSLTLIATANQGSEATYESGFVIDKFPISRPNLTFSTLTVSNMSPEDSSIYLCSVIGQMNTEAFFGQGTRLTVV.

V gene TRBV11-2 combines with J gene TRBJ2-3; tentative D call: TRBD2 (6 bases). The CDR3 is 15 residues long. Trimming took off 4 bases at V and 5 bases at J, with 16 bases between the two ends. CDR1 and CDR2 (germline): SGHAT, FQNNGV. This CDR3 reads CASSSLAGSIDTQYF. CDR3 nucleotide sequence: TGTGCCAGCAGCTCCCTTGCGGGATCTATAGATACGCAGTATTTT.

This sequence joins TRBV7-2 and TRBJ2-7; D remains unclear. Germline V CDR1 and CDR2: SGHTA, FQGNSA. Trimming removed 2 bases from V and 0 bases from J, with 11 bases in between. This CDR3 has 15 amino acids. CDR3 sequence reads: CASSLSPASSYEQYF. CDR3 in DNA: TGTGCCAGCAGCTTATCCCCGGCTAGCTCCTACGAGCAGTACTTC.